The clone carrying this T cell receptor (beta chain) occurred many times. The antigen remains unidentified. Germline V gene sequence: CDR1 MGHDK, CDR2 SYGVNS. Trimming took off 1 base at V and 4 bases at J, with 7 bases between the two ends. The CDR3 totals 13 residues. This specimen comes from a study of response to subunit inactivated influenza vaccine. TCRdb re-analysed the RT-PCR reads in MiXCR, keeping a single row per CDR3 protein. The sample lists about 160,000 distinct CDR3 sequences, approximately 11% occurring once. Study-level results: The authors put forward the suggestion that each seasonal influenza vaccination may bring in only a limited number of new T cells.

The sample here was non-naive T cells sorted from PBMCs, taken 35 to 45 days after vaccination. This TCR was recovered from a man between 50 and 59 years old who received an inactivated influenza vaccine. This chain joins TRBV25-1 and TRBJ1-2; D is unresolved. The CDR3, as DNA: TGTGCCAGCAGTGAATCAACATCCTATGGCTACACCTTC. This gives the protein CASSESTSYGYTF.